This TCR beta chain was captured in a study of CD8 T cells in ankylosing spondylitis. Study-level results: From matched ankylosing spondylitis synovial fluid, disease-linked clones were reportedly recovered at significantly enriched levels. CD8+ cells made up the disease-linked clones, which were relatively rare in peripheral blood.

TCRdb analysed the 5' RACE reads with MiXCR anew, one entry per CDR3 protein. The table includes under 250,000 distinct CDR3 sequences, more than 25% detected once. The CDR3 has 12 residues. The germline V gene has CDR1 SQVTM and CDR2 ANQGSEA. The trim removed 5 bases at V and 5 bases at J, leaving 1 base unmatched. This clonotype was counted a few times. What it binds is not known. Sequencing was done on a sample of blood, either unsorted or a sorted T cell fraction (not recorded which). V usage is TRBV29-1 and J usage is TRBJ1-5; 9 bases match TRBD1. The receptor's source is a male donor with ankylosing spondylitis or in good health (not recorded which). DNA for the CDR3: TGCAGCGTTAGGACAGGGGATCAGCCCCAGCATTTT. Translated, it gives CSVRTGDQPQHF.